This TCR beta chain stems from a study of CD8 T cells in Susac syndrome. Germline V gives CDR1 LGHNA, CDR2 YSLEER. The CDR3 is 16 amino acids. V lost 0 bases and J lost 2, with 11 bases in between. After extraction with the RNeasy kit, about 0.5 to 1 ug of the RNA was reverse transcribed using random hexamers. MiXCR was run by TCRdb on the immunoSEQ multiplex PCR reads, yielding one entry per CDR3 protein. This sample has some 300,000 distinct CDR3 sequences, with around 85% found just once. In contrast to the negatively isolated CD8+ and CD4+ T cells, TEMRA cells were FACS-enriched. Sequencing was performed on CD8+ T cells from PBMCs. This sequence originates from a human donor with multiple sclerosis. This rearrangement joins TRBV4-3 to TRBJ2-1; D is possibly TRBD2 (6 bases). The CDR3 DNA is TGCGCCAGCAGCCAAGACGTAGCGGACGCCTACAATGAGCAGTTCTTC. As protein: CASSQDVADAYNEQFF.